This paragraph covers one TCR beta chain sequence. The antigen remains unidentified. The source of the sample is a study of T cell responses to AZD1222 COVID-19 vaccine. The CDR3 spans 13 residues. With V trimmed by 3 bases and J by 7 bases, 4 bases remained unmatched. Profiling relied on immunoSEQ multiplex PCR, and the TCRdb table lists in-frame clones only, not all of them. The sample yields about 180,000 clones, nearly 95% seen once. Findings and caveats of the study: Spike-specific TCR breadth and depth went up after people got two AZD1222 doses.

The TCR comes from an adult who received the AZD1222 COVID-19 vaccine. This chain uses TRBV12-3 or TRBV12-4 with TRBJ1-2; 8 nucleotides line up with TRBD1. The sequencing used peripheral blood, collected 28 days after the second AZD1222 dose. The CDR3 protein is CASSLTGDFGYTF. In DNA form, the CDR3 reads TGTGCCAGCAGTTTGACAGGGGATTTTGGCTACACCTTC.